This TCR beta chain appears in the sequencing data of a study of blood T cell repertoires in COVID-19. The length of the CDR3 is 11 residues. Trimming shortened V by 3 bases and J by 11 bases, and 10 bases separated the two germline ends. Germline V lookup: CDR1 MDHEN, CDR2 SYDVKM. Measured with immunoSEQ multiplex PCR; TCRdb has only the in-frame clones, and not every one. The sample contains approximately 230,000 clones, just under 85% of which appear only once. Sequencing was done on a sample of PBMCs or T cells enriched from blood (not recorded which). V gene TRBV28 combines with J gene TRBJ1-1; the D is unclear. The origin of this receptor is a man between 35 and 55 years old who had recovered from COVID-19. The CDR3 DNA follows: TGTGCCAGCAGTTTCCGGTCTCGGGCTTTCTTT. This gives the protein CASSFRSRAFF.